The 9 T cell receptor beta chains presented below share a single source sample, sequenced in a study of response to subunit inactivated influenza vaccine. In TCRdb, the RT-PCR reads were re-called with MiXCR into one record per CDR3 protein. This sample yields about 480,000 distinct CDR3 sequences, of which 25% are seen a single time; over 1.5% belongs to the top ten. The sample consisted of CD4+ T cells sorted from PBMCs, taken about 5 days after vaccination. The source of these receptors is a man aged 50 to 60 who received an inactivated influenza vaccine.

This chain uses TRBV20-1 with TRBJ1-1; D is possibly TRBD1 (6 bases). The CDR3 runs to 14 residues. Trimming took off 6 bases at V and 0 bases at J, with 14 bases between the two ends. CDR1 is DFQATT and CDR2 is SNEGSKA in the germline V gene (reference sequence). CDR3 in amino acids: CSASYGQLNTEAFF. CDR3 sequence (DNA): TGCAGTGCAAGCTACGGACAGCTGAACACTGAAGCTTTCTTT.

This clonotype was found a few times. The chain joins TRBV10-3 to TRBJ2-5; maybe TRBD1 (5 bases). V shed 4 bases and J shed 4 bases, with 13 bases lying between them. Per germline, CDR1 ENHRY and CDR2 SYGVKD. The length of the CDR3 is 14 residues. The CDR3 region has the DNA TGTGCCATCAGTGTCAGGGTCGGTGGAGAGACCCAGTACTTC. It translates to CAISVRVGGETQYF.

The chain has TRBV10-3 and TRBJ2-7, with D perhaps TRBD1 (6 bases). V was trimmed by 5 bases and J by 3 bases, leaving 11 bases between them. The V gene's germline CDR1 is ENHRY and CDR2 SYGVKD. This CDR3 is built from 13 residues. The CDR3 DNA reads as TGTGCCATCAGTTATCGGGACAACTACGAGCAGTACTTC. Protein product: CAISYRDNYEQYF.

The CDR3 coding sequence is TGTGCCAGCAGCAAAGTTAGCACAGATACGCAGTATTTT. Protein: CASSKVSTDTQYF. V is TRBV7-9 and J is TRBJ2-3; no firm D call. From germline, CDR1 is SEHNR and CDR2 FQNEAQ (reference sequence). The CDR3 is made up of 13 amino acids. Trimming took 5 bases from V and 0 from J, leaving 6 bases between them. The entire variable domain, with the rest obtained from reference TRBV7-9 and TRBJ2-3, is as follows: DTGVSQNPRHKITKRGQNVTFRCDPISEHNRLYWYRQTLGQGPEFLTYFQNEAQLEKSRLLSDRFSAERPKGSFSTLEIQRTEQGDSAMYLCASSKVSTDTQYFGPGTRLTVL.

This clonotype occurred a few times. The chain joins TRBV6-2 or TRBV6-3 to TRBJ1-2; TRBD1 might be the D (6 bases). The CDR3 runs to 17 residues. Germline-derived CDR1 and CDR2 are MNHEY and SVGEGT. V gave up 2 bases and J gave up 0 bases, with 16 bases separating them. The CDR3 loop reads CASSYPPKAGANYGYTF. The CDR3 nucleotides are TGTGCCAGCAGTTACCCGCCAAAGGCAGGGGCTAACTATGGCTACACCTTC.

This clonotype has only a few counts. The genes are TRBV7-2 and TRBJ1-2; D gene uncertain. Per the germline V gene, CDR1 is SGHTA and CDR2 is FQGNSA. Trimming left V 3 bases short and J 8 bases short, with 10 bases between. There are 12 residues in the CDR3. The DNA for the CDR3 is TGTGCCAGCAGCTTGGACCGCAGGGGCTACACCTTC. Translated, it gives CASSLDRRGYTF.

This clonotype was detected only a few times. The chain carries TRBV4-1 and TRBJ2-5; no clear D. Germline-derived CDR1 and CDR2 are MGHRA and YSYEKL. CDR3 length equals 11 residues. Trimming removed 2 bases from V and 6 bases from J, with 4 bases in between. The CDR3 nucleotides are TGCGCCAGCAGCCAATTCCAGACCCAGTACTTC. This encodes CASSQFQTQYF.

This chain uses TRBV20-1 with TRBJ2-2, with 8 bases that match TRBD1. The CDR3 runs 15 residues. Germline CDR1 is DFQATT and CDR2 is SNEGSKA (reference sequence). J was trimmed by 7 bases and V by 0 bases; bases with no gene match: 7. The CDR3 DNA reads as TGCAGTGCTAGAGAAAGGACAGGGATCGACGGGGAGCTGTTTTTT. Its protein is CSARERTGIDGELFF.

The chain links TRBV6-5 to TRBJ1-2; TRBD1 might be the D (5 bases). Trimming pared 2 bases from V and 5 bases from J, leaving 12 bases between. Looked up from germline, CDR1 is MNHEY and CDR2 is SVGAGI. The CDR3 has 14 amino acids. The CDR3 protein is CASSYLATVYGYTF. Written as DNA, the CDR3 is TGTGCCAGCAGTTACCTTGCGACAGTTTATGGCTACACCTTC.